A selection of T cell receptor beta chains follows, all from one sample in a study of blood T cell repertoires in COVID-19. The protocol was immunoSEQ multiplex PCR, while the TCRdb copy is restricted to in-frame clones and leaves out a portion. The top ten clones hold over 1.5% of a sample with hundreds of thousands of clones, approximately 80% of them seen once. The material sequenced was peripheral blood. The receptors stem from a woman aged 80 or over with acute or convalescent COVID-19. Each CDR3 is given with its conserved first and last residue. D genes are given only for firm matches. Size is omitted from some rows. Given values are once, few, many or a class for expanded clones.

CDR3 DNA: TGTGCCAGCAGCCGCGGACTCGAGGCTAATGAAAAACTGTTTTTT
CDR3 protein: CASSRGLEANEKLFF
V gene: TRBV3-1/TRBV3-2
D gene: -
J gene: TRBJ1-4
clone size: few

CDR3 DNA: TGTGCCAGCAGCTTTCAGGGCTCCATGAACACTGAAGCTTTCTTT
CDR3 protein: CASSFQGSMNTEAFF
V gene: TRBV7-2
D gene: -
J gene: TRBJ1-1
clone size: -

CDR3 DNA: TGTGCCAGCAGCTTACAGACAGGGAACTATGGCTACACCTTC
CDR3 protein: CASSLQTGNYGYTF
V gene: TRBV7-2
D gene: TRBD1
J gene: TRBJ1-2
clone size: -

CDR3 DNA: TGTGCCAGCAGCTCGGCGGTGCGCCAGACCCAGTACTTC
CDR3 protein: CASSSAVRQTQYF
V gene: TRBV7-2
D gene: -
J gene: TRBJ2-5
clone size: -

CDR3 DNA: TGTGCCAGCAGCGCCAGGACTAGCGGATCCTACAATGAGCAGTTCTTC
CDR3 protein: CASSARTSGSYNEQFF
V gene: TRBV13
D gene: TRBD2
J gene: TRBJ2-1
clone size: once

CDR3 DNA: TGTGCCAGCAGTGGGGTCACGCCCAGGGGGGCCCGGGAGACCCAGTACTTC
CDR3 protein: CASSGVTPRGARETQYF
V gene: TRBV25-1
D gene: -
J gene: TRBJ2-5
clone size: -

CDR3 DNA: TGCGCCAGCAGCTTGGAACCCGGACAATCTTACGAGCAGTACTTC
CDR3 protein: CASSLEPGQSYEQYF
V gene: TRBV5-1
D gene: -
J gene: TRBJ2-7
clone size: -

CDR3 DNA: TGTGCCAGCAGCCAAGATCCAGGTCACAGGTTTAAGAACACTGAAGCTTTCTTT
CDR3 protein: CASSQDPGHRFKNTEAFF
V gene: TRBV3-1/TRBV3-2
D gene: -
J gene: TRBJ1-1
clone size: -

CDR3 DNA: TGTGCCAGCAGTGCAGAGAAGTCGGGTAACACTGAAGCTTTCTTT
CDR3 protein: CASSAEKSGNTEAFF
V gene: TRBV2
D gene: -
J gene: TRBJ1-1
clone size: -

CDR3 DNA: TGTGCCAGCAGCCCGGGGGGGAACACTGAAGCTTTCTTT
CDR3 protein: CASSPGGNTEAFF
V gene: TRBV12-3/TRBV12-4
D gene: -
J gene: TRBJ1-1
clone size: -

CDR3 DNA: TGTGCCAGCAGTGTGGACAGGTATGCTGGCTACACCTTC
CDR3 protein: CASSVDRYAGYTF
V gene: TRBV2
D gene: TRBD1
J gene: TRBJ1-2
clone size: -

CDR3 DNA: TGTGCCAGCAGTTACTCCCTGAACACCATATATTTT
CDR3 protein: CASSYSLNTIYF
V gene: TRBV6-6
D gene: -
J gene: TRBJ1-3
clone size: -

CDR3 DNA: TGTGCCAGCAGGGGTGTACAGGCTGGGGCCAACGTCCTGACTTTC
CDR3 protein: CASRGVQAGANVLTF
V gene: TRBV2
D gene: -
J gene: TRBJ2-6
clone size: -

CDR3 DNA: TGTGCCAGCAGCTTGGGTCCAGGCCGCTATAATGGCTACACCTTC
CDR3 protein: CASSLGPGRYNGYTF
V gene: TRBV5-4
D gene: -
J gene: TRBJ1-2
clone size: -

CDR3 DNA: TGTGCCAGCAGTGAAACGAGGGGGGGCCTAGAGACCCAGTACTTC
CDR3 protein: CASSETRGGLETQYF
V gene: TRBV2
D gene: -
J gene: TRBJ2-5
clone size: -

CDR3 DNA: TGTGCCAGCAGTTTATTCCGGGGGTCCTACAATGAGCAGTTCTTC
CDR3 protein: CASSLFRGSYNEQFF
V gene: TRBV27
D gene: -
J gene: TRBJ2-1
clone size: -

CDR3 DNA: TGTGCCAGCAGCATACGGACAGGGGACTGGGAGACCCAGTACTTC
CDR3 protein: CASSIRTGDWETQYF
V gene: TRBV7-2
D gene: TRBD1
J gene: TRBJ2-5
clone size: -

CDR3 DNA: TGTGCCAGCAGCTTAGGCCTCGGGGTTGGGGAGACCCAGTACTTC
CDR3 protein: CASSLGLGVGETQYF
V gene: TRBV11-3
D gene: -
J gene: TRBJ2-5
clone size: -

CDR3 DNA: TGTGCCAGCAGCGCGGTCCAGGGGGGAGACACTGAAGCTTTCTTT
CDR3 protein: CASSAVQGGDTEAFF
V gene: TRBV7-6
D gene: TRBD1
J gene: TRBJ1-1
clone size: few

CDR3 DNA: TGTGCCAGCAGCGCGAACCGGGACATAGATGGCTACACCTTC
CDR3 protein: CASSANRDIDGYTF
V gene: TRBV7-8
D gene: -
J gene: TRBJ1-2
clone size: -

CDR3 DNA: TGTGCCAGCAGTAGGGGGAACTATGGCTACACCTTC
CDR3 protein: CASSRGNYGYTF
V gene: TRBV27
D gene: -
J gene: TRBJ1-2
clone size: -

CDR3 DNA: TGTGCCAGCAGCCCTAATCCAGGGGATCAAGAGACCCAGTACTTC
CDR3 protein: CASSPNPGDQETQYF
V gene: TRBV3-1/TRBV3-2
D gene: -
J gene: TRBJ2-5
clone size: -

CDR3 DNA: TGTGCCAGCAGCTTATCGAACAGGGGCCACGAGCAGTACTTC
CDR3 protein: CASSLSNRGHEQYF
V gene: TRBV7-9
D gene: TRBD1
J gene: TRBJ2-7
clone size: -